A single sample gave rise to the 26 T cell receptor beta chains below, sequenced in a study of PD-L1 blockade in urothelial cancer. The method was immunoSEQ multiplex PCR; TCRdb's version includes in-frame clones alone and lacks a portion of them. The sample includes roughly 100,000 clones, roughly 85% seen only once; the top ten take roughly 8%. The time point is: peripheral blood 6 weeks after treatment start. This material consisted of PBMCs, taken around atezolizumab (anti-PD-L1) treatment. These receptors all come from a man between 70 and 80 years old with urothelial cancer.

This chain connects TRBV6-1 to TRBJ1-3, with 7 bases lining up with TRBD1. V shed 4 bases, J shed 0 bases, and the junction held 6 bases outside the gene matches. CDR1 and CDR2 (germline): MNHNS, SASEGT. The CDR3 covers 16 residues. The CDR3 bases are TGTGCCAGCAGTGTCACAGGGGCCTCCTCTGGAAACACCATATATTTT. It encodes CASSVTGASSGNTIYF.

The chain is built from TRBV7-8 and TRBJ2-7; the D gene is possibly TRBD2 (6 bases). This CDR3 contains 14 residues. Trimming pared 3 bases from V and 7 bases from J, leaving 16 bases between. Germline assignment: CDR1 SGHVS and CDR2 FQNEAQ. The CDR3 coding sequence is TGTGCCAGCAGCTTCTTGGGGAGGAGCCCTGAGCAGTACTTC. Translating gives CASSFLGRSPEQYF.

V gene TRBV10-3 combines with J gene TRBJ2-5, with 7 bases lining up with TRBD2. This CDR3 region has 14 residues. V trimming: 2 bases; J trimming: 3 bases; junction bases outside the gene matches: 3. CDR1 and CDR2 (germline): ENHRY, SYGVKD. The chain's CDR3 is CAISERLAEETQYF. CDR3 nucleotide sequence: TGTGCCATCAGTGAGCGCCTAGCGGAAGAGACCCAGTACTTC.

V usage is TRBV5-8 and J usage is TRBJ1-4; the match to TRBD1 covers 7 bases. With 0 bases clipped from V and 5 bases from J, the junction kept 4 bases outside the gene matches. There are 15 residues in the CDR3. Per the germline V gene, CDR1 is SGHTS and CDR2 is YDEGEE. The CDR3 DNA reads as TGTGCCAGCAGCTTGGGACAGGGAGAAAATGAAAAACTGTTTTTT. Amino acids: CASSLGQGENEKLFF.

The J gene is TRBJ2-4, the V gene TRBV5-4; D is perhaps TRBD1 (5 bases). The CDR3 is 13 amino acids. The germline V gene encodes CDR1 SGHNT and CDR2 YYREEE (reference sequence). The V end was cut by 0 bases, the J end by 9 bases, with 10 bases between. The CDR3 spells CASSLDRPGIQYF. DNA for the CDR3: TGTGCCAGCAGCTTGGACAGGCCCGGCATTCAGTACTTC.

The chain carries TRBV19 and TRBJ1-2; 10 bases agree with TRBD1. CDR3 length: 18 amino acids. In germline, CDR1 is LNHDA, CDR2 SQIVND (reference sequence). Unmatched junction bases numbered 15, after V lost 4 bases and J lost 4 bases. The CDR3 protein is CASSTISGQGPYLYGYTF. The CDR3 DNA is TGTGCCAGTAGTACCATCTCGGGACAGGGGCCGTACCTCTATGGCTACACCTTC.

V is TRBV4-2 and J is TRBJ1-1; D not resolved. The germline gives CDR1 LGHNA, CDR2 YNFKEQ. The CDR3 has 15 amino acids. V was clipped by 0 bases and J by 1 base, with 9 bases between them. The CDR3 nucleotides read TGTGCCAGCAGCCAAGATCGGGGAGGGAACACTGAAGCTTTCTTT. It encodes CASSQDRGGNTEAFF.

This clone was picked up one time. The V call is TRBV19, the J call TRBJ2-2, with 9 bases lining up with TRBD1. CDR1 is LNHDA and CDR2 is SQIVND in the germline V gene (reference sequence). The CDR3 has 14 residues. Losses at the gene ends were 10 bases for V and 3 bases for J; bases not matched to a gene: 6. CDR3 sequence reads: CATKDRGYTGELFF. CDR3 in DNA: TGTGCCACCAAGGACAGGGGTTACACCGGGGAGCTGTTTTTT.

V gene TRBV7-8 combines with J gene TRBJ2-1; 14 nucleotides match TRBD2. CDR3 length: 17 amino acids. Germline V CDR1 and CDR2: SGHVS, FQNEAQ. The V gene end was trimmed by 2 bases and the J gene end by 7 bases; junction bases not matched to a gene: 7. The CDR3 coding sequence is TGTGCCAGCAGCTTATATGGGACTAGCGGGAGAAAAAATGAGCAGTTCTTC. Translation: CASSLYGTSGRKNEQFF.

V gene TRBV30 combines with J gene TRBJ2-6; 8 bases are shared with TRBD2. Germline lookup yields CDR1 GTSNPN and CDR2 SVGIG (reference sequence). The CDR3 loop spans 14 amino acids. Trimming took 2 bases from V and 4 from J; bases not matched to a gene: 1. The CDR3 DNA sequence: TGTGCCTGGAGTAGACTAGCGGGGGCCAACGTCCTGACTTTC. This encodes CAWSRLAGANVLTF.

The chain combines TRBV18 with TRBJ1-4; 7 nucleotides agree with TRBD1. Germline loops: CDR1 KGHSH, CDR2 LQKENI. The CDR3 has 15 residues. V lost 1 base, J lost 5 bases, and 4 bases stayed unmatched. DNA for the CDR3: TGTGCCAGCTCACCACTAACACAGGGGAATGAAAAACTGTTTTTT. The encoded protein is CASSPLTQGNEKLFF.

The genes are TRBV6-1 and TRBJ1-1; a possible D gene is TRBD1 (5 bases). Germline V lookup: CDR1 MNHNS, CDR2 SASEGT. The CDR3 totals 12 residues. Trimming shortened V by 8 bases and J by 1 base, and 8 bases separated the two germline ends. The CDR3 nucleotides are TGTGCCAGCTGCGACAGGAACACTGAAGCTTTCTTT. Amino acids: CASCDRNTEAFF.

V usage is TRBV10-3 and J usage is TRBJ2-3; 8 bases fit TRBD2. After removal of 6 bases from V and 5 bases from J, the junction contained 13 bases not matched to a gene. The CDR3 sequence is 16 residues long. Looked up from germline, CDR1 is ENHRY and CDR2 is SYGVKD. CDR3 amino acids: CAIRTRRGGVQDTQYF. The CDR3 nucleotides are TGTGCCATCAGGACGAGACGGGGGGGCGTTCAAGATACGCAGTATTTT.

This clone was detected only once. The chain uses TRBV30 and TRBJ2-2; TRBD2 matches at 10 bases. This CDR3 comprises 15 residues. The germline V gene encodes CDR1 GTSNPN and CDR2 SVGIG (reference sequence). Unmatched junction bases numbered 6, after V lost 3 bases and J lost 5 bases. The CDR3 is CAWSPGLASTGELFF. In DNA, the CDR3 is TGTGCCTGGAGCCCGGGACTAGCGTCGACCGGGGAGCTGTTTTTT. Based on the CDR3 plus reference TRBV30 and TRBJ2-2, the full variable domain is SQTIHQWPATLVQPVGSPLSLECTVEGTSNPNLYWYRQAAGRGLQLLFYSVGIGQISSEVPQNLSASRPQDRQFILSSKKLLLSDSGFYLCAWSPGLASTGELFFGEGSRLTVL.

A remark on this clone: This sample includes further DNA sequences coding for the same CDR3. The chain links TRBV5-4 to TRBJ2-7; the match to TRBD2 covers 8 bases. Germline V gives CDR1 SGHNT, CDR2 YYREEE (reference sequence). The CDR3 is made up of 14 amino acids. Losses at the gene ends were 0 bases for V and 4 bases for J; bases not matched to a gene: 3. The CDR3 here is CASSLEAGGYEQYF. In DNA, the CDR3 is TGTGCCAGCAGCTTGGAGGCGGGGGGATACGAGCAGTACTTC.

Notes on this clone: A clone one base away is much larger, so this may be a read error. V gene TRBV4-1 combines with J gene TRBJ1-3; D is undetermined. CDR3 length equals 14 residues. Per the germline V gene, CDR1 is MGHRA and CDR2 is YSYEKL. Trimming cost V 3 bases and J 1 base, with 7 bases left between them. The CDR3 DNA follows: TGCGCCAGCAGCCACTACGGGTCTGGAAACACCATATATTTT. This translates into CASSHYGSGNTIYF.

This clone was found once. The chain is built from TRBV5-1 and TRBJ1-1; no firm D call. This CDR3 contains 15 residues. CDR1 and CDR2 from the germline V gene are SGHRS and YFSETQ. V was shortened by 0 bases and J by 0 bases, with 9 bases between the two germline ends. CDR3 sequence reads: CASSLVAGMNTEAFF. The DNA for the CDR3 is TGCGCCAGCAGCTTGGTTGCGGGCATGAACACTGAAGCTTTCTTT.

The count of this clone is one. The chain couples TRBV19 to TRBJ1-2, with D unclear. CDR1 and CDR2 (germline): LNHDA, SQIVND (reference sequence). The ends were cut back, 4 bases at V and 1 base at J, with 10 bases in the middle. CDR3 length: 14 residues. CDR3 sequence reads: CASSTQSDNYGYTF. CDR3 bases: TGTGCCAGTAGTACCCAATCAGATAACTATGGCTACACCTTC.

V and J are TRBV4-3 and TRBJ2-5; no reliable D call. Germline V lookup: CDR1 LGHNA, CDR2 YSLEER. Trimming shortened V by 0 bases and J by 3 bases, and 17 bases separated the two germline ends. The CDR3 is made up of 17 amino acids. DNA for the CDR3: TGCGCCAGCAGCCAAGATGGGCTTACCCCGCACGAAGAGACCCAGTACTTC. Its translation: CASSQDGLTPHEETQYF.

The DNA for the CDR3 is TGTGCCAGCAGCTTCCGACAGGGGGGTTTCGGCGAGCAGTACTTC. Its protein product is CASSFRQGGFGEQYF. The V call is TRBV5-4, the J call TRBJ2-7, with 9 nucleotides matching TRBD1. The germline V gene has CDR1 SGHNT and CDR2 YYREEE (reference sequence). This CDR3 has 15 residues. V dropped 2 bases and J dropped 6; count of bases not matched to a gene: 9.

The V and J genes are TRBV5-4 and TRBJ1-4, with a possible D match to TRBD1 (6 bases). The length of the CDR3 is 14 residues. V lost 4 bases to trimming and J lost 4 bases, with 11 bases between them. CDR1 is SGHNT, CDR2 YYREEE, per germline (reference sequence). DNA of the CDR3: TGTGCCAGCAGCGGGGGCTTGGGTAATGAAAAACTGTTTTTT. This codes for CASSGGLGNEKLFF.

In nucleotides, the CDR3 is TGTGCCAGCAGTGAAGAAGCGGGTTTGTACGAGCAGTACTTC. Translation gives CASSEEAGLYEQYF. The genes are TRBV2 and TRBJ2-7, with a tentative D call TRBD2 (6 bases). Germline CDR1 and CDR2: SNHLY and FYNNEI. This CDR3 has 14 amino acids. V shed 1 base and J shed 4 bases, with 11 bases lying between them.

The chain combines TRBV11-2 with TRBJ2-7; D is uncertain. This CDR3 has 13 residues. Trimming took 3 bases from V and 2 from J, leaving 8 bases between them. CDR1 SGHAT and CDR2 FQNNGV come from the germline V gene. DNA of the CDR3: TGTGCCAGCAGCTTGCTGCACACCTACGAGCAGTACTTC. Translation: CASSLLHTYEQYF.

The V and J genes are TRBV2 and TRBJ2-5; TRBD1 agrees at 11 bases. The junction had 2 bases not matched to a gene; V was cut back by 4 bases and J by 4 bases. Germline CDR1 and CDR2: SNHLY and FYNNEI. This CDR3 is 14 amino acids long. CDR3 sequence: CASSGDRGSETQYF. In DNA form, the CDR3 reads TGTGCCAGCAGTGGGGACAGGGGGTCAGAGACCCAGTACTTC.

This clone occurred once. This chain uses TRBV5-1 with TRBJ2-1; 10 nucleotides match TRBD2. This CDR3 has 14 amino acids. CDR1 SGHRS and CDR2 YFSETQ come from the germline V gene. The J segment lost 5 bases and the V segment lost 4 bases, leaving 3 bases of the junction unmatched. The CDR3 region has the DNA TGCGCCAGCAGCGCTCTAGCGGGAGACAATGAGCAGTTCTTC. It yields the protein CASSALAGDNEQFF.

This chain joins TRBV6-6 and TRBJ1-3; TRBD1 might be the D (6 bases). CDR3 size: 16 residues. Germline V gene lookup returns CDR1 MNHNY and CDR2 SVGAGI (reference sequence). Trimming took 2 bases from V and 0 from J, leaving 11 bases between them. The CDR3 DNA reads TGTGCCAGCAGTTACGGGGACATGAGCTCTGGAAACACCATATATTTT. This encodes CASSYGDMSSGNTIYF.